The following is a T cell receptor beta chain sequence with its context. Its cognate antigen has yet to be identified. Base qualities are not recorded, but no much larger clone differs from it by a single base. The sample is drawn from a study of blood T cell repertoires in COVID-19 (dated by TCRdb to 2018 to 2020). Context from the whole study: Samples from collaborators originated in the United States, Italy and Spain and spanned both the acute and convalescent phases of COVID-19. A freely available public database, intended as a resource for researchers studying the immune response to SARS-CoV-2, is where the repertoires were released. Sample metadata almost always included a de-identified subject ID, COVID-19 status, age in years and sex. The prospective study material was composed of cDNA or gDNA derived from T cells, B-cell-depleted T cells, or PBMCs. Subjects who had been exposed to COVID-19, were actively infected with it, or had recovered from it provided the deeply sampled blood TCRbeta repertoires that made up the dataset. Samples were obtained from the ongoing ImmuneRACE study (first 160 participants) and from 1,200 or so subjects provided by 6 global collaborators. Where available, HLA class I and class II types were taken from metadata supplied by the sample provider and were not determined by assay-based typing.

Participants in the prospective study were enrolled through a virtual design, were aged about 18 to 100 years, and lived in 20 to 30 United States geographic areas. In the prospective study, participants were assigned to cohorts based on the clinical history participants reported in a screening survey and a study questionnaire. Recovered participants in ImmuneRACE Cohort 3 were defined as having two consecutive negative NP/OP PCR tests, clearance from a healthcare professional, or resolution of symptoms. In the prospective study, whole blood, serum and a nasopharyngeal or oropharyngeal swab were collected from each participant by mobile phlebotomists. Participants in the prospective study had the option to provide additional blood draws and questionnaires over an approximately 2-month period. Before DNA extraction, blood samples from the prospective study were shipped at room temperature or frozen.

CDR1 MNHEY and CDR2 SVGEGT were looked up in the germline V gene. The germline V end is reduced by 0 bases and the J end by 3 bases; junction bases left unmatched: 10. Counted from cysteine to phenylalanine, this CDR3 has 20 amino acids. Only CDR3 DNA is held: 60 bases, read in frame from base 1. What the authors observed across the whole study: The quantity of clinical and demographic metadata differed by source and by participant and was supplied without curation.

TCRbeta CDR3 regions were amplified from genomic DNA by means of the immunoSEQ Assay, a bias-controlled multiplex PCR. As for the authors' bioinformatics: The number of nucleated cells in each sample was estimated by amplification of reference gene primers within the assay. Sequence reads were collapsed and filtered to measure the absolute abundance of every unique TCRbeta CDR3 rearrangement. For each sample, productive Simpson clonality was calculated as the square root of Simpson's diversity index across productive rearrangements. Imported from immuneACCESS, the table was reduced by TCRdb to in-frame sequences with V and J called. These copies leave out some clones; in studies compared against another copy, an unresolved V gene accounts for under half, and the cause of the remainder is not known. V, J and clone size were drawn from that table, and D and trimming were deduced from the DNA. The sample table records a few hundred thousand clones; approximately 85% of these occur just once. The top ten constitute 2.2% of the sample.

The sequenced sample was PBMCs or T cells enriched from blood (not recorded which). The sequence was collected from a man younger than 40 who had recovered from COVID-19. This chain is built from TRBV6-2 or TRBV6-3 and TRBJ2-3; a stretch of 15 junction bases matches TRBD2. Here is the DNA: TGTGCCAGCAGTTACTCCCCGGGACTAGCGGGGGGCTCCAGAACAGATACGCAGTATTTT. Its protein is CASSYSPGLAGGSRTDTQYF.